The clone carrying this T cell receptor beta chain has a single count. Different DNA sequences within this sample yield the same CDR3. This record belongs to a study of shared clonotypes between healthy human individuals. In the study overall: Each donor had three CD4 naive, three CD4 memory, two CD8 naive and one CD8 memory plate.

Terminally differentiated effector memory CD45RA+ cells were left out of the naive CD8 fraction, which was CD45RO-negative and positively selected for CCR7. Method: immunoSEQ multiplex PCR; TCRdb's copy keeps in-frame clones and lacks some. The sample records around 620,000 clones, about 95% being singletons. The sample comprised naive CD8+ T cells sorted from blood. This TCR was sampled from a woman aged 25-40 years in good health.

In DNA form, the CDR3 reads TGTGCCAGCAGCCAATCTGGGGCCAACGTCCTGACTTTC. This gives the protein CASSQSGANVLTF. This chain connects TRBV16 to TRBJ2-6; D is unresolved. The V end was cut by 0 bases, the J end by 3 bases, with 0 bases between. CDR3 size: 13 residues. The germline CDR1 and CDR2 sequences are KGHSY and FQNENV.